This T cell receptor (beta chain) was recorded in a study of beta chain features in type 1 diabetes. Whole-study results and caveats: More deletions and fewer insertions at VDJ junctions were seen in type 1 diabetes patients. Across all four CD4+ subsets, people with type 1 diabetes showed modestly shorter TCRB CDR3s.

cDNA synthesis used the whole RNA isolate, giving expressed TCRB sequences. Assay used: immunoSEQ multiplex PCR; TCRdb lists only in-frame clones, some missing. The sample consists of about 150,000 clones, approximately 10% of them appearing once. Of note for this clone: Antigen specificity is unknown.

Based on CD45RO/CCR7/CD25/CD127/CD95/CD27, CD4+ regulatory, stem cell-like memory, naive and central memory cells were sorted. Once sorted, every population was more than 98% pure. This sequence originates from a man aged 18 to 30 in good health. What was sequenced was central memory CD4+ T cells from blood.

The CDR3: CASSPRRSEQFF. The CDR3 coding sequence is TGTGCCAGCAGCCCCCGCCGCTCGGAGCAGTTCTTC. The chain uses TRBV7-2 and TRBJ2-1, with unresolved D. V lost 5 bases and J 10 bases, leaving 12 bases between the germline ends. The CDR3 sequence is 12 residues long. Germline assignment: CDR1 SGHTA and CDR2 FQGNSA.